This is a list of T cell receptor beta chains from one sample in a study of T-cell memory formation after mild COVID-19. MiXCR, run by TCRdb on the 5' RACE reads, gives a single entry per CDR3 protein. The sample records approximately 99,000 distinct CDR3 sequences, 15% to 20% being singletons. The sequenced sample consisted of PBMCs or a T cell subset sorted from them (not recorded which). The receptors derive from a man aged 18-30 years who had mild COVID-19 (a few samples of this study predate the infection). Cell type and time point are not known. CDR3s include the opening cysteine and the closing phenylalanine or tryptophan. The D gene is left open where the match is weak. Clone size appears in some rows only: once, few, many, or a class for an expanded clone.

D	J	V	size	DNA	CDR3
-	TRBJ2-3	TRBV30	few	TGTGCCTGGAATGTTGGGGGCGCGGATACGCAGTATTTT	CAWNVGGADTQYF
-	TRBJ2-3	TRBV7-2	few	TGTGCCAGCAGTCCGGGGGCAGGGGCAGATACGCAGTATTTT	CASSPGAGADTQYF
TRBD2	TRBJ2-1	TRBV12-3/TRBV12-4	-	TGTGCCAGCAGTTTGTTACTAGCGGGCTACAATGAGCAGTTCTTC	CASSLLLAGYNEQFF
-	TRBJ1-5	TRBV7-9	-	TGTGCCAGCAGCTATGCTGGGAATCAGCCCCAGCATTTT	CASSYAGNQPQHF
TRBD1	TRBJ2-3	TRBV7-9	-	TGTGCCAGCAGCGCAGGACAGGGCCCAGATACGCAGTATTTT	CASSAGQGPDTQYF
-	TRBJ1-2	TRBV12-3/TRBV12-4	-	TGTGCCAGTAGCCTCGTCAATGGCTACACCTTC	CASSLVNGYTF
TRBD1	TRBJ1-6	TRBV6-5	few	TGTGCCACGGGGGACAGGGTATTGACCCTCCACTTT	CATGDRVLTLHF
TRBD1	TRBJ1-3	TRBV5-1	-	TGCGCCAGCAGCTTGGCGGGACAGGCCTTTGGAAACACCATATATTTT	CASSLAGQAFGNTIYF
TRBD2	TRBJ2-2	TRBV5-1	-	TGCGCCAGCAGCCCCGGACTAGCGGCCACCGGGGAGCTGTTTTTT	CASSPGLAATGELFF
-	TRBJ2-5	TRBV20-1	-	TGCAGTGCTAGAGATCAAGAGACCCAGTACTTC	CSARDQETQYF
TRBD1	TRBJ2-3	TRBV12-3/TRBV12-4	-	TGTGCCAGCAGTCTACAGGGGGATAGCACAGATACGCAGTATTTT	CASSLQGDSTDTQYF
-	TRBJ2-7	TRBV12-3/TRBV12-4	few	TGTGCCAGCACTTCTACAGCTTCCTACGAGCAGTACTTC	CASTSTASYEQYF
TRBD1	TRBJ2-5	TRBV5-1	-	TGCGCCAGCAGGCTACGACAGGGGTCCGAAGAGACCCAGTACTTC	CASRLRQGSEETQYF
TRBD1	TRBJ2-3	TRBV4-1	-	TGCGCCAGCAGCCAAGAGACAGGGAGTACGCAGTATTTT	CASSQETGSTQYF
TRBD1	TRBJ2-1	TRBV4-1	-	TGCGCCAGCAGCCAAGATTTTGGACAGGGGGCTAATGAGCAGTTCTTC	CASSQDFGQGANEQFF